This T cell receptor beta chain was recorded in a study of cytomegalovirus exposure and HLA in healthy donors. Study context: The Caucasian-associated ancestry cluster held roughly 84% of approximately 400 genotyped donors.

With regard to this clone: Its specificity is unknown.

Study conclusions and caveats: The study labeled fewer than 200 TCR beta chains cytomegalovirus-associated. Rare TCR sequences dominated, though some public TCRs recurred in many donors. The study carried out a later analysis of TCR beta sequences. It associated approximately 15,000 of them with specific HLA alleles at a false discovery rate of 0.05.

The PCR had 60 Vbeta and 13 Jbeta primers. Here immunoSEQ multiplex PCR was the method, and the copy in TCRdb shows in-frame clones only, minus some. This sample has tens of thousands of clones, with approximately 83% found just once. This sequence was found in a man over 45 in good health and CMV-seronegative. The specimen was PBMCs.

The CDR3 nucleotides are TGTGCCAGCTCCGAGCAGGTGAACACTGAAGCTTTCTTT. Translated, it gives CASSEQVNTEAFF. The chain combines TRBV18 with TRBJ1-1; D call uncertain. CDR3 size: 13 residues. Germline CDR1 KGHSH, CDR2 LQKENI. V lost 6 bases and J lost 0, with 8 bases in between. The full variable domain, its missing parts supplied by reference TRBV18 and TRBJ1-1, is NAGVMQNPRHLVRRRGQEARLRCSPMKGHSHVYWYRQLPEEGLKFMVYLQKENIIDESGMPKERFSAEFPKEGPSILRIQQVVRGDSAAYFCASSEQVNTEAFFGQGTRLTVV.